The rows below give T cell receptor beta chains drawn from one sample of a study of cytomegalovirus exposure and HLA in healthy donors. The protocol was immunoSEQ multiplex PCR, while the TCRdb copy is restricted to in-frame clones and leaves out a portion. The table has approximately 250,000 clones, roughly 73% seen once. Sequencing was performed on PBMCs. These receptors all stem from a boy younger than 18 in good health and CMV-seronegative. Each CDR3 is given with its conserved first and last residue. A D gene is named only where the DNA matches it firmly. Not every row has a clone size; where given, it reads once, few, many or a size class.

TRBJ1-4 - - TRBV19 CASKGREDGKLFF TGTGCCAGTAAGGGACGGGAGGACGGAAAACTGTTTTTT
TRBJ2-1 few TRBD2 TRBV4-1 CASSQPTSGSYNEQFF TGCGCCAGCAGCCAGCCGACTAGCGGGAGTTACAATGAGCAGTTCTTC
TRBJ1-1 - - TRBV11-2 CASSSPRRANTEAFF TGTGCCAGCAGTTCACCTAGGAGGGCGAACACTGAAGCTTTCTTT
TRBJ1-4 - - TRBV30 CAWGGGFPNEKLFF TGTGCCTGGGGCGGAGGCTTCCCTAATGAAAAACTGTTTTTT
TRBJ2-3 few TRBD1 TRBV5-1 CASSRSGTALVSTDTQYF TGCGCCAGCAGCCGGTCCGGGACAGCCCTCGTTAGCACAGATACGCAGTATTTT
TRBJ1-2 - - TRBV7-9 CASSESVWEGNGYTF TGTGCCAGCAGCGAGTCCGTCTGGGAGGGGAATGGCTACACCTTC
TRBJ1-3 - - TRBV14 CASSSGWRGPGGGNTIYF TGTGCCAGCAGCTCTGGCTGGAGGGGACCCGGGGGTGGAAACACCATATATTTT
TRBJ2-5 - TRBD2 TRBV9 CASSVGARRGGRETQYF TGTGCCAGCAGCGTAGGGGCGCGGCGGGGGGGCCGGGAGACCCAGTACTTC
TRBJ2-5 - - TRBV27 CASSPGVGQETQYF TGTGCCAGCAGTCCCGGGGTGGGCCAAGAGACCCAGTACTTC
TRBJ1-2 - - TRBV19 CASSIMAGAYGYTF TGTGCCAGTAGTATTATGGCGGGGGCCTATGGCTACACCTTC
TRBJ2-1 - TRBD1 TRBV7-6 CASSLAFLGQGDEQFF TGTGCCAGCAGCTTAGCTTTCTTAGGCCAGGGGGATGAGCAGTTCTTC
TRBJ1-5 - TRBD1 TRBV10-2 CASSGGQGVGNQPQHF TGCGCCAGCAGCGGCGGACAGGGGGTGGGCAATCAGCCCCAGCATTTT
TRBJ2-1 few TRBD2 TRBV25-1 CASSEGLAGGLSYNEQFF TGTGCCAGCAGTGAAGGACTAGCGGGGGGGCTCTCCTACAATGAGCAGTTCTTC
TRBJ1-4 - - TRBV2 CASSKEGGVKLFF TGTGCCAGCAGTAAGGAGGGAGGGGTGAAACTGTTTTTT
TRBJ1-1 - - TRBV5-5 CASSLAAHTKNTEAFF TGTGCCAGCAGCTTGGCCGCACACACGAAAAACACTGAAGCTTTCTTT
TRBJ2-5 few TRBD2 TRBV7-9 CASSPSRGNQETQYF TGTGCCAGCAGCCCCTCGCGGGGGAACCAAGAGACCCAGTACTTC
TRBJ2-1 once - TRBV5-1 CASSSRTADLFF TGCGCCAGCAGCTCCCGGACAGCCGATTTATTCTTC
TRBJ2-1 - - TRBV5-1 CASSLSGSYNEQFF TGCGCCAGCAGCTTGTCCGGGTCCTACAATGAGCAGTTCTTC
TRBJ1-1 once - TRBV19 CASSRGPNTEAFF TGTGCCAGTAGTAGGGGGCCAAACACTGAAGCTTTCTTT
TRBJ1-5 - - TRBV2 CASSPQLYSNQPQHF TGTGCCAGCAGCCCACAGCTGTATAGCAATCAGCCCCAGCATTTT
TRBJ2-3 - TRBD2 TRBV7-9 CAGYSGDTDTQYF TGTGCCGGCTACAGCGGGGATACAGATACGCAGTATTTT
TRBJ1-6 - - TRBV5-1 CASSVQTNSPLHF TGCGCCAGCAGCGTACAGACGAATTCACCCCTCCACTTT
TRBJ1-2 - - TRBV19 CASSIRTVCGYTF TGTGCCAGTAGTATTAGGACAGTCTGTGGCTACACCTTC
TRBJ1-5 - - TRBV30 CAWRARLDGNQPQHF TGTGCCTGGAGGGCCAGGCTGGATGGCAATCAGCCCCAGCATTTT
TRBJ1-2 - TRBD1 TRBV7-2 CASSADRGGYTF TGTGCCAGCAGCGCGGACAGGGGAGGCTACACCTTC
TRBJ2-5 - TRBD1 TRBV29-1 CSANRGKETQYF TGCAGCGCAAACAGGGGGAAAGAGACCCAGTACTTC
TRBJ1-4 - TRBD1 TRBV18 CASSPPGQENEKLFF TGTGCCAGCTCACCACCGGGACAGGAAAATGAAAAACTGTTTTTT
TRBJ2-7 - - TRBV5-1 CASSASPSSDEQYF TGCGCCAGCAGCGCTTCCCCCAGTTCAGACGAGCAGTACTTC
TRBJ1-1 few - TRBV7-9 CASSFPRSEAFF TGTGCCAGCAGCTTTCCCAGATCTGAAGCTTTCTTT
TRBJ1-3 - - TRBV11-2 CASTHGGVIFSGNTIYF TGTGCCAGCACCCACGGGGGGGTAATTTTCTCTGGAAACACCATATATTTT
TRBJ2-7 - - TRBV5-4 CASSRAREQYF TGTGCCAGCAGCCGAGCCAGGGAGCAGTACTTC
TRBJ1-1 few - TRBV6-5 CASRPFWEDTEAFF TGTGCCAGCCGGCCATTCTGGGAGGACACTGAAGCTTTCTTT
TRBJ1-2 - TRBD1 TRBV5-1 CASSLGVQGAHGYTF TGCGCCAGCAGCTTGGGGGTTCAGGGGGCACATGGCTACACCTTC
TRBJ2-3 - - TRBV5-1 CASKSGDTQYF TGCGCCAGCAAGAGTGGAGATACGCAGTATTTT
TRBJ2-3 few - TRBV5-4 CASSSSKRPTDTQYF TGTGCCAGCAGCTCCTCCAAGCGGCCTACCGATACGCAGTATTTT
TRBJ2-2 - - TRBV13 CASSLLSTGELFF TGTGCCAGCAGCCTCCTAAGCACCGGGGAGCTGTTTTTT
TRBJ2-3 - TRBD2 TRBV29-1 CSVARGGLDTQYF TGCAGCGTTGCACGGGGGGGCCTAGATACGCAGTATTTT
TRBJ2-2 - - TRBV4-1 CASSQDPGEYGELFF TGCGCCAGCAGCCAAGATCCCGGGGAGTACGGGGAGCTGTTTTTT
TRBJ1-2 - - TRBV4-1 CASSQEGGPYGYTF TGCGCCAGCAGCCAAGAAGGGGGACCCTATGGCTACACCTTC
TRBJ1-1 few TRBD1 TRBV7-8 CASSLPRQQGRLATEAFF TGTGCCAGCAGCTTACCAAGACAACAGGGGCGCCTAGCCACTGAAGCTTTCTTT
TRBJ1-1 - TRBD1 TRBV5-6 CASSLVGQGEAFF TGTGCCAGCAGCTTAGTAGGACAGGGCGAAGCTTTCTTT
TRBJ2-3 few TRBD2 TRBV7-6 CASSGGLNTDTQYF TGTGCCAGCAGCGGGGGACTAAACACAGATACGCAGTATTTT
TRBJ1-1 few - TRBV6-5 CASAPSPEAFF TGTGCCAGCGCCCCAAGCCCTGAAGCTTTCTTT
TRBJ1-1 few - TRBV11-3 CASSRRGTEAFF TGTGCCAGCAGCAGGCGGGGCACTGAAGCTTTCTTT
TRBJ1-5 - - TRBV2 CASSDEVLAQNQPQHF TGTGCCAGCAGTGATGAAGTTTTGGCTCAGAATCAGCCCCAGCATTTT
TRBJ2-7 - - TRBV7-9 CSSGSGFSYEQYF TGTTCCAGCGGAAGCGGGTTCTCCTACGAGCAGTACTTC
TRBJ1-6 - - TRBV7-9 CASSYRDLGKSPLHF TGTGCCAGCAGTTACCGGGACTTGGGGAAATCACCCCTCCACTTT
TRBJ2-5 - TRBD1 TRBV27 CASSLSGTEETQYF TGTGCCAGCAGTTTATCGGGGACAGAAGAGACCCAGTACTTC
TRBJ2-2 - - TRBV4-1 CASSSGLARTGELFF TGCGCCAGCAGCTCGGGCCTAGCGCGTACCGGGGAGCTGTTTTTT
TRBJ1-1 once - TRBV5-1 CASTDPGLNTEAFF TGCGCCAGCACCGACCCAGGGTTGAACACTGAAGCTTTCTTT
TRBJ2-1 - TRBD2 TRBV4-1 CASSPSLAGDYNEQFF TGCGCCAGCAGCCCAAGCCTAGCGGGAGACTACAATGAGCAGTTCTTC
TRBJ1-1 - - TRBV11-3 CASSPRQSLEAFF TGTGCCAGCAGCCCGAGACAGTCCCTAGAAGCTTTCTTT
TRBJ2-1 - TRBD2 TRBV10-2 CASKLGSGVAGGSSYNEQFF TGCGCCAGCAAGTTGGGGTCCGGAGTAGCGGGAGGGAGCTCCTACAATGAGCAGTTCTTC
TRBJ2-1 - TRBD2 TRBV7-2 CASSLGLPGLAGGKEQFF TGTGCCAGCAGCTTAGGACTGCCGGGACTAGCGGGGGGGAAGGAGCAGTTCTTC
TRBJ1-2 - - TRBV7-8 CASRKARLRILNYGYTF TGTGCCAGCAGAAAAGCGAGGTTGCGGATACTTAACTATGGCTACACCTTC
TRBJ1-1 - - TRBV19 CASSRMGLNTEAFF TGTGCCAGTAGTAGGATGGGACTCAACACTGAAGCTTTCTTT